These 30 T cell receptor beta chains were sequenced from one sample in a study of OX40 agonist ivuxolimab in advanced cancers. Produced via immunoSEQ multiplex PCR; TCRdb's table is partial and in-frame only. The sample carries 9,500 to 12,000 clones, around 83% recorded once. Material: CD4+ or CD8+ T cells sorted from blood, obtained in a trial of the OX40 agonist ivuxolimab. The receptors here all came from an adult with an advanced solid tumor such as melanoma, head and neck, liver or kidney cancer.

There are a few counts of this clone. The chain carries TRBV30 and TRBJ1-5; D is undetermined. Per the germline V gene, CDR1 is GTSNPN and CDR2 is SVGIG (reference sequence). The CDR3 contains 13 residues. V was clipped by 0 bases and J by 4 bases, with 7 bases between them. In nucleotides, the CDR3 is TGTGCCTGGAGTGTTTATGGGAATCAGCCCCAGCATTTT. Its protein is CAWSVYGNQPQHF.

The V call is TRBV13, the J call TRBJ2-3; TRBD1 matches at 9 bases. The germline V gene encodes CDR1 PRHDT and CDR2 FYEKMQ (reference sequence). J lost 7 bases, V lost 2 bases, and 7 bases had no gene match. The CDR3 runs to 15 residues. CDR3 sequence reads: CASSLPGQGRNTQYF. CDR3 coding DNA: TGTGCCAGCAGCTTACCGGGACAGGGACGAAATACGCAGTATTTT.

This chain links TRBV15 with TRBJ2-6; unclear D gene. The germline V gene has CDR1 LNHNV and CDR2 YYDKDF (reference sequence). The V gene lost 0 bases and the J gene lost 0 bases, with 6 bases spanning the gap. The CDR3 has 16 amino acids. CDR3 coding DNA: TGTGCCACCAGCAGAGATAGGAGCTCTGGGGCCAACGTCCTGACTTTC. Translated, it gives CATSRDRSSGANVLTF.

This sequence joins TRBV12-1 and TRBJ2-1; the table's TRBD2 call for D was not verified on the DNA. TRBV12-1 corresponds to a pseudogene. The CDR3 runs to 15 residues. CDR3 DNA sequence: TGTGCCAGCAGCCGCCGTAGCGATCACTACAATGAGCAGTTCTTC. Its translation is CASSRRSDHYNEQFF.

This clone was recorded only once. This sequence joins TRBV14 and TRBJ2-2; D is perhaps TRBD1 (5 bases). CDR1 SGHDN and CDR2 FVKESK come from the germline V gene. V shed 5 bases and J shed 7 bases, with 8 bases lying between them. This CDR3 is 12 amino acids long. In DNA, the CDR3 is TGTGCCAGCAGCGGACAAGGCGGGGAGCTGTTTTTT. This translates into CASSGQGGELFF.

CDR3 DNA sequence: TGTGCCACCTCCGGGGCTAGCGGCTACGAGCAGTACTTC. Protein: CATSGASGYEQYF. The V gene is TRBV18, the J gene TRBJ2-7, with 7 nucleotides matching TRBD2. The trim removed 10 bases at V and 3 bases at J, leaving 9 bases unmatched. Germline V gene sequence: CDR1 KGHSH, CDR2 LQKENI. This CDR3 is built from 13 residues.

The V and J genes are TRBV6-6 and TRBJ2-7; 7 bases match TRBD1. V lost 7 bases, J lost 3 bases, and 6 bases stayed unmatched. This CDR3 is 13 amino acids long. Germline V gene lookup returns CDR1 MNHNY and CDR2 SVGAGI (reference sequence). The chain's CDR3 is CASKRDSLYEQYF. For the CDR3, the DNA is TGTGCCAGCAAGAGGGACAGCCTCTACGAGCAGTACTTC.

V usage is TRBV30 and J usage is TRBJ2-3; 7 positions match TRBD1. The junction had 11 bases not matched to a gene; V was cut back by 0 bases and J by 2 bases. CDR1 is GTSNPN and CDR2 is SVGIG in the germline V gene (reference sequence). This CDR3 has 17 amino acids. The CDR3 DNA reads TGTGCCTGGAGTGTTGGGACAGACCCCTTTCCCACAGATACGCAGTATTTT. This gives the protein CAWSVGTDPFPTDTQYF.

V usage is TRBV6-5 and J usage is TRBJ2-7; D may be TRBD1 (6 bases). Trimming left V 2 bases short and J 1 base short, with 9 bases between. CDR1 MNHEY and CDR2 SVGAGI come from the germline V gene. This CDR3 has 14 amino acids. CDR3 sequence (DNA): TGTGCCAGCAGTTACGAACAGGGTTCCTACGAGCAGTACTTC. It is translated as CASSYEQGSYEQYF.

This chain uses TRBV9 with TRBJ1-5, with D maybe TRBD1 (6 bases). Deletions cut 0 bases from V and 4 bases from J, with 17 bases between. This CDR3 has 17 residues. Germline CDR1 SGDLS, CDR2 YYNGEE. CDR3 amino acids: CASSVAGVGGRNQPQHF. DNA for the CDR3: TGTGCCAGCAGCGTAGCGGGTGTGGGGGGCCGTAATCAGCCCCAGCATTTT.

V and J are TRBV27 and TRBJ2-1; TRBD1 is a possible D gene (5 bases). Per germline, CDR1 MNHEY and CDR2 SMNVEV (reference sequence). V shed 5 bases and J shed 6 bases, with 11 bases lying between them. There are 13 residues in the CDR3. The CDR3 sequence is CASSLPGLNEQFF. The CDR3 DNA follows: TGTGCCAGCAGTCTCCCAGGGCTCAATGAGCAGTTCTTC.

The genes are TRBV28 and TRBJ1-6, with TRBD1 matching over 7 bases. The CDR3 length is 14 residues. The junction had 4 bases not matched to a gene; V was cut back by 2 bases and J by 9 bases. Germline values: CDR1 MDHEN, CDR2 SYDVKM. CDR3 in DNA: TGTGCCAGCAGTTTAACAGGGGTAGGTTCACCCCTCCACTTT. Protein sequence: CASSLTGVGSPLHF.

The chain is built from TRBV4-3 and TRBJ2-6; D gene unclear. Germline CDR1 reads LGHNA; CDR2 reads YSLEER. Trimming removed 0 bases from V and 0 bases from J, with 9 bases in between. This CDR3 has 17 residues. In nucleotides, the CDR3 is TGCGCCAGCAGCCAAGATGAGTATTTCTCTGGGGCCAACGTCCTGACTTTC. Its translation is CASSQDEYFSGANVLTF.

The CDR3 reads CASSLVGLAGKGDTQYF. Written as DNA, the CDR3 is TGTGCCAGCAGCTTAGTGGGGCTAGCGGGGAAGGGAGATACGCAGTATTTT. This chain joins TRBV7-2 and TRBJ2-3; 9 nucleotides agree with TRBD2. Germline trimming cut 1 base from V and 5 bases from J; bases unmatched to any gene: 10. Germline V gene sequence: CDR1 SGHTA, CDR2 FQGNSA. The length of the CDR3 is 17 residues.

The chain has TRBV11-2 and TRBJ2-1, with a tentative D call TRBD2 (6 bases). V lost 5 bases and J 6 bases, leaving 14 bases between the germline ends. The CDR3 consists of 14 residues. Germline V gene data show CDR1 as SGHAT and CDR2 as FQNNGV. CDR3 in DNA: TGTGCCAGCAGCAGCCGGGACTCTGGCAATGAGCAGTTCTTC. Its protein product is CASSSRDSGNEQFF.

V is TRBV5-1 and J is TRBJ2-7; maybe TRBD1 (6 bases). The CDR3 totals 13 residues. Germline CDR1 reads SGHRS; CDR2 reads YFSETQ. Trimming shortened V by 4 bases and J by 3 bases, and 11 bases separated the two germline ends. The CDR3 loop is CASSVGQNYEQYF. CDR3 DNA sequence: TGCGCCAGCAGCGTAGGACAGAACTACGAGCAGTACTTC.

CDR3 amino acids: CASSFDRGQGYTF. The CDR3 DNA follows: TGTGCCAGCAGCTTCGACAGGGGGCAAGGCTACACCTTC. This rearrangement joins TRBV6-6 to TRBJ1-2; 10 positions agree with TRBD1. The CDR3 runs 13 residues. Germline-derived CDR1 and CDR2 are MNHNY and SVGAGI (reference sequence). Trimming removed 6 bases from V and 8 bases from J; junction bases left unmatched: 6.

The chain carries TRBV27 and TRBJ1-1, with D possibly matching TRBD1 (5 bases). The CDR3 is 15 amino acids. In germline, CDR1 is MNHEY, CDR2 SMNVEV (reference sequence). Trimming cost V 0 bases and J 1 base, with 9 bases left between them. CDR3 DNA: TGTGCCAGCAGTTTATCTTCGGGGGGGAACACTGAAGCTTTCTTT. This sequence encodes CASSLSSGGNTEAFF.

The rearrangement uses TRBV4-1 and TRBJ2-2; D is ambiguous. The CDR3 sequence is 17 residues long. Trimming took off 1 base at V and 0 bases at J, with 12 bases between the two ends. Germline CDR1 MGHRA, CDR2 YSYEKL. CDR3 nucleotide sequence: TGCGCCAGCAGCCAAGTTTCGGCACTTTCGAACACCGGGGAGCTGTTTTTT. It codes for CASSQVSALSNTGELFF.

The rearrangement links TRBV5-1 to TRBJ2-3, with D maybe TRBD1 (5 bases). Looked up from germline, CDR1 is SGHRS and CDR2 is YFSETQ. V was pared by 0 bases and J by 0 bases, with 8 bases between. This CDR3 is built from 15 residues. CDR3 nucleotides: TGCGCCAGCAGCTTGGAAGGACAAAGCACAGATACGCAGTATTTT. This codes for CASSLEGQSTDTQYF.

This clone was seen a single time. This chain links TRBV7-8 with TRBJ2-2; D is uncertain. This CDR3 is 15 amino acids long. In germline, CDR1 is SGHVS, CDR2 FQNEAQ. Trimming shortened V by 1 base and J by 2 bases, and 8 bases separated the two germline ends. DNA for the CDR3: TGTGCCAGCAGCTTAGTGGCAGTCAACACCGGGGAGCTGTTTTTT. This sequence encodes CASSLVAVNTGELFF.

This clone was seen just once. The chain links TRBV6-1 to TRBJ2-7; D ambiguous. The germline V gene encodes CDR1 MNHNS and CDR2 SASEGT. V lost 4 bases, J lost 0 bases, and 13 bases lay in between. The CDR3 totals 15 residues. Written as DNA, the CDR3 is TGTGCCAGCAGTGCCTGGACGGCCGGCTCCTACGAGCAGTACTTC. Translated: CASSAWTAGSYEQYF.

The V gene is TRBV7-9, the J gene TRBJ1-1; 9 nucleotides agree with TRBD1. J was trimmed by 5 bases and V by 3 bases; bases with no gene match: 4. The CDR3 consists of 14 residues. Germline CDR1 and CDR2: SEHNR and FQNEAQ (reference sequence). The CDR3: CASSFQQGATEAFF. The CDR3 DNA follows: TGTGCCAGCAGCTTCCAACAGGGGGCTACTGAAGCTTTCTTT.

The chain links TRBV7-6 to TRBJ1-1; TRBD1 is a possible D gene (5 bases). This CDR3 region has 14 residues. The V end lost 5 bases, the J end lost 3 bases, and 13 bases lay between the germline ends. CDR1 SGHVS and CDR2 FNYEAQ come from the germline V gene. The CDR3 sequence: CASSLGTVYTEAFF. CDR3 nucleotide sequence: TGTGCCAGCAGCCTGGGGACGGTTTACACTGAAGCTTTCTTT.

This chain's CDR3 is CASSPRQGSSYNEQFF. The CDR3 nucleotides read TGTGCCAGCAGTCCCCGACAGGGGAGCTCCTACAATGAGCAGTTCTTC. The genes are TRBV28 and TRBJ2-1; the match to TRBD1 covers 8 bases. This CDR3 contains 16 residues. Germline V lookup: CDR1 MDHEN, CDR2 SYDVKM. With V trimmed by 5 bases and J by 0 bases, 6 bases remained unmatched.

V usage is TRBV6-5 and J usage is TRBJ1-1; D is perhaps TRBD1 (6 bases). The germline CDR1 and CDR2 sequences are MNHEY and SVGAGI. V lost 0 bases, J lost 0 bases, and 8 bases lay in between. The CDR3 consists of 15 residues. The CDR3 nucleotides are TGTGCCAGCAGTTACTCGGGACATTTGAACACTGAAGCTTTCTTT. It codes for CASSYSGHLNTEAFF.

The chain uses TRBV7-2 and TRBJ2-3, with 9 bases aligning to TRBD1. Losses at the gene ends were 6 bases for V and 1 base for J; bases not matched to a gene: 5. In germline, CDR1 is SGHTA, CDR2 FQGNSA. CDR3 length equals 15 residues. CDR3 residues: CASSLTGGGTDTQYF. In nucleotides, the CDR3 is TGTGCCAGCAGTCTAACAGGGGGCGGCACAGATACGCAGTATTTT.

As for this clone: This sample also contains other DNA sequences that code for the same CDR3. The V gene is TRBV27, the J gene TRBJ2-3, with TRBD2 matching 13 bases. The CDR3 runs 17 residues. The V gene's germline CDR1 is MNHEY and CDR2 SMNVEV (reference sequence). V trimming: 4 bases; J trimming: 6 bases; junction bases outside the gene matches: 10. As DNA, the CDR3 is TGTGCCAGCAGTTGGGGACTAGCGGGAAACCCTGGGGATACGCAGTATTTT. It encodes CASSWGLAGNPGDTQYF.

A single count supports this clone. The CDR3 DNA reads as TGTGCCAGCAGCGGGACTAGCGGGAGTAGAACAGATACGCAGTATTTT. Translating it yields CASSGTSGSRTDTQYF. The chain couples TRBV2 to TRBJ2-3, with 14 bases identical to TRBD2. Germline CDR1 is SNHLY and CDR2 is FYNNEI. Trimming cost V 6 bases and J 3 bases; bases outside gene matches: 5. The CDR3 is made up of 16 amino acids.

The CDR3 DNA reads TGTGCCAGCAGCAAAAGGGCTAGCGCCTGCCCCTACGAGCAGTACTTC. Translated, it gives CASSKRASACPYEQYF. V usage is TRBV21-1 and J usage is TRBJ2-7; the table's D call, TRBD2, was not checked against the DNA. TRBV21-1 is a listed pseudogene. CDR3 length: 16 residues.